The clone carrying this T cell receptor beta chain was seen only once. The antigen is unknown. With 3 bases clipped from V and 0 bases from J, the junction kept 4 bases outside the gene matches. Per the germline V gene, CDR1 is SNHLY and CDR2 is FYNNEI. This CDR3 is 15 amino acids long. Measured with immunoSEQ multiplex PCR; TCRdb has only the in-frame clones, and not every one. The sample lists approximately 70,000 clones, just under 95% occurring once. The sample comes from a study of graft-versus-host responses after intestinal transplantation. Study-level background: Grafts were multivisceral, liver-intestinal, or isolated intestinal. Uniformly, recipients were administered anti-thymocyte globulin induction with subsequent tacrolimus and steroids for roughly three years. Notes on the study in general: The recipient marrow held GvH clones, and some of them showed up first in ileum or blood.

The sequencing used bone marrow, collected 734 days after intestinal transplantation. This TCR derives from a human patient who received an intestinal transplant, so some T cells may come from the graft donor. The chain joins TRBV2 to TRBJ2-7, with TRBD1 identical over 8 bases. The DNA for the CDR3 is TGTGCCAGCAGTGAGGTACAGGGGGTCTCCTACGAGCAGTACTTC. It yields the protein CASSEVQGVSYEQYF. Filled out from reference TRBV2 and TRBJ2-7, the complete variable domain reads EPEVTQTPSHQVTQMGQEVILRCVPISNHLYFYWYRQILGQKVEFLVSFYNNEISEKSEIFDDQFSVERPDGSNFTLKIRSTKLEDSAMYFCASSEVQGVSYEQYFGPGTRLTVT.